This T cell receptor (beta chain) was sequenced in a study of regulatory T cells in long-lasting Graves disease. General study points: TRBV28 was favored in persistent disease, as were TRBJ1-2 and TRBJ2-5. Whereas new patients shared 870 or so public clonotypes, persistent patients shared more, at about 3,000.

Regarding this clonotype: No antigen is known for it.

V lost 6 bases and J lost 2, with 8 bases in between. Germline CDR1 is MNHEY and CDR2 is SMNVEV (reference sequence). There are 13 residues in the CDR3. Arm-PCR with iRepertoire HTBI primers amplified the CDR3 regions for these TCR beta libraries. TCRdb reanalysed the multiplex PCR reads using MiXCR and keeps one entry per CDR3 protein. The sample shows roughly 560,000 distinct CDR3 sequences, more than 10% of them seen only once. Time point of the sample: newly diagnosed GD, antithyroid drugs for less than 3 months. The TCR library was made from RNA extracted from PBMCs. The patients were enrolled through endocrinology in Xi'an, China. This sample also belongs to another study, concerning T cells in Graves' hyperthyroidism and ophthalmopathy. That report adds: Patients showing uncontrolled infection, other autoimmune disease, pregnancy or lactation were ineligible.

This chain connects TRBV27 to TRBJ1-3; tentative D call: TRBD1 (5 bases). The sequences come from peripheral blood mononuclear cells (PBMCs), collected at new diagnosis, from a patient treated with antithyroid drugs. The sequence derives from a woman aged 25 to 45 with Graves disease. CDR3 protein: CASRRGTGNTIYF. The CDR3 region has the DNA TGTGCCAGCAGGAGGGGAACTGGAAACACCATATATTTT.